Listed here is a single T cell receptor beta chain. The source of the sample is a study of blood T cell repertoires in COVID-19. The assay was immunoSEQ multiplex PCR, and TCRdb's table has in-frame clones only and misses some. The data hold some 200,000 clones, with around nine tenths observed a single time. Trimming took 10 bases from V and 2 from J, leaving 11 bases between them. CDR1 ENHRY and CDR2 SYGVKD come from the germline V gene. This CDR3 is 12 amino acids long. The chain carries TRBV10-3 and TRBJ2-5; D is possibly TRBD2 (6 bases). Material for sequencing was peripheral blood. The origin of this receptor is a woman in her 70s with COVID-19, enrolled during active disease. The CDR3: CATGTSQETQYF. CDR3 in DNA: TGTGCCACCGGGACTTCACAAGAGACCCAGTACTTC.